This T cell receptor (beta chain) was recovered during a study of CD8 T cells in Susac syndrome. For this clonotype: Its antigen is not known.

Deletions cut 0 bases from V and 7 bases from J, with 11 bases between. The CDR3 runs to 13 residues. Germline V lookup: CDR1 SGDLS, CDR2 YYNGEE. Points from the study as a whole: Clonal expansion did not appear in Susac syndrome CD4+ T cell repertoires.

An input of roughly 0.5 to 1 ug of RNA was subjected to reverse transcription using random hexamers. TCRdb ran MiXCR on the immunoSEQ multiplex PCR reads and lists one entry per CDR3 protein. The table includes around 200,000 distinct CDR3 sequences, about 95% detected once. This clonotype originated in a human donor with Susac syndrome. V and J are TRBV9 and TRBJ2-7; D ambiguous. The sample taken for sequencing was CD4+ T cells from PBMCs. The chain's CDR3 is CASSVGPLGEQYF. The CDR3 DNA is TGTGCCAGCAGCGTAGGGCCTCTGGGGGAGCAGTACTTC.